The 30 T cell receptor beta chains given below trace back to one sample, sequenced in a study of vaccination and CD4 T cells after COVID-19. Sequenced with the Oncomine TCR Beta short-read assay was DNA taken from cultured CD4+ T cells. TCRdb recomputed calls from the PCR reads with MiXCR, one row per CDR3 protein. The sample records more than 9,000 distinct CDR3 sequences, 64% being singletons. Their antigens remain unidentified. As for treatment: approximately nine-day PBMC culture with coronavirus spike peptide pools or control peptides (ViraFEST assay). Sequenced: CD4+ T cells from blood, cultured in vitro. The origin of the receptors is a human donor who had recovered from COVID-19.

This chain links TRBV27 with TRBJ1-1; no clear D. The V and J ends lost 4 bases and 3 bases respectively, with 15 bases between them. In germline, CDR1 is MNHEY, CDR2 SMNVEV (reference sequence). The CDR3 is 15 residues long. The CDR3 spells CASSWAGRVDTEAFF. CDR3 DNA: TGTGCCAGCAGTTGGGCGGGGAGGGTGGACACTGAAGCTTTCTTT.

This clonotype was seen a few times. The CDR3 sequence: CASSEARAGGQETQYF. The CDR3 DNA reads TGTGCCAGCAGTGAAGCGAGAGCGGGAGGGCAAGAGACCCAGTACTTC. The chain uses TRBV6-1 and TRBJ2-5, with 10 bases aligning to TRBD2. This CDR3 is 16 amino acids long. With V trimmed by 0 bases and J by 2 bases, 3 bases remained unmatched. Germline V lookup: CDR1 MNHNS, CDR2 SASEGT.

The gene calls are TRBV6-1 and TRBJ2-7, with D tentatively TRBD1 or TRBD2 (6 bases each). There are 14 residues in the CDR3. Trimming removed 10 bases at V and 0 bases at J, with 16 bases between. Germline CDR1 MNHNS, CDR2 SASEGT. CDR3 amino acids: CATGRGGSSYEQYF. In DNA, the CDR3 is TGTGCCACCGGGAGAGGGGGGAGCTCCTACGAGCAGTACTTC.

This clonotype was recorded a few times. The rearrangement uses TRBV7-2 and TRBJ1-5; unclear D gene. V was trimmed by 2 bases and J by 2 bases, leaving 7 bases between them. Germline V gene lookup returns CDR1 SGHTA and CDR2 FQGNSA. The CDR3 length is 14 residues. The DNA for the CDR3 is TGTGCCAGCAGCTTATCCCCTGGCAATCAGCCCCAGCATTTT. Amino acid sequence: CASSLSPGNQPQHF.

This clonotype was counted between two and nine times. The chain couples TRBV2 to TRBJ2-7; D unclear. Trimming left V 7 bases short and J 4 bases short, with 11 bases between. Germline values: CDR1 SNHLY, CDR2 FYNNEI. The CDR3 is made up of 12 amino acids. The DNA for the CDR3 is TGTGCCAGCACTGGAGAGCCGTACGAGCAGTACTTC. Translation gives CASTGEPYEQYF.

This clonotype was found a few times. This rearrangement joins TRBV28 to TRBJ2-6, with TRBD1 matching over 7 bases. The V segment lost 8 bases and the J segment 1 base; nucleotides outside the gene matches: 5. Germline V gives CDR1 MDHEN, CDR2 SYDVKM. The CDR3 has 15 amino acids. The chain's CDR3 is CASSSTGSGANVLTF. The CDR3 nucleotides are TGTGCCAGCTCTTCGACAGGGTCTGGGGCCAACGTCCTGACTTTC.

V gene TRBV6-2 or TRBV6-3 combines with J gene TRBJ1-5; TRBD1 matches at 8 bases. With 5 bases clipped from V and 4 bases from J, the junction kept 7 bases outside the gene matches. CDR3 length: 15 residues. Germline CDR1 is MNHEY and CDR2 is SVGEGT. The CDR3 DNA reads TGTGCCAGCAGTAGGACAGGGAAAAGGAATCAGCCCCAGCATTTT. Protein product: CASSRTGKRNQPQHF.

The rearrangement links TRBV6-2 or TRBV6-3 to TRBJ1-6; D is uncertain. The CDR3 consists of 13 residues. The germline V gene has CDR1 MNHEY and CDR2 SVGEGT. V shed 6 bases and J shed 9 bases, with 12 bases lying between them. The CDR3 protein is CASSQSVISPLHF. CDR3 nucleotide sequence: TGTGCCAGCAGCCAATCGGTGATTTCACCCCTCCACTTT.

This sequence joins TRBV18 and TRBJ1-5; no clear D. Germline CDR1 KGHSH, CDR2 LQKENI. The CDR3 totals 14 residues. V was shortened by 4 bases and J by 4 bases, with 11 bases between the two germline ends. CDR3 nucleotides: TGTGCCAGCTCACGCGGGCAGCTTAATCAGCCCCAGCATTTT. Amino acids: CASSRGQLNQPQHF.

The chain couples TRBV5-6 to TRBJ1-1, with D unclear. The CDR3 loop spans 13 amino acids. The germline V gene encodes CDR1 SGHDT and CDR2 YYEEEE. V shed 2 bases and J shed 5 bases, with 10 bases lying between them. CDR3 bases: TGTGCCAGCAGCTTTGGAAGGGATACTGAAGCTTTCTTT. Protein: CASSFGRDTEAFF. Full variable domain (remainder filled in from reference TRBV5-6 and TRBJ1-1): DAGVTQSPTHLIKTRGQQVTLRCSPKSGHDTVSWYQQALGQGPQFIFQYYEEEERQRGNFPDRFSGHQFPNYSSELNVNALLLGDSALYLCASSFGRDTEAFFGQGTRLTVV.

The chain employs TRBV15 and TRBJ2-1, with D possibly matching TRBD2 (6 bases). Germline V gives CDR1 LNHNV, CDR2 YYDKDF (reference sequence). The CDR3 has 17 residues. Trimming removed 1 base from V and 3 bases from J, with 16 bases in between. The CDR3 region is CATSRGRLAPIYNEQFF. CDR3 in DNA: TGTGCCACCAGCAGAGGTCGGCTAGCGCCTATCTACAATGAGCAGTTCTTC.

This clonotype was seen once. The junction does not match germline at one end; this may be a read error. This rearrangement joins TRBV7-7 to TRBJ2-3; TRBD2 matches 14 bases. CDR1 is SSHAT and CDR2 is FNYEAQ in the germline V gene (reference sequence). The CDR3 totals 16 residues. The DNA for the CDR3 is TGTGCTAGCAGCTTAGGACTAGCGGGGGGAAAAGATACGCAGTATTTT. This gives the protein CASSLGLAGGKDTQYF.

The table lists this clonotype with a few counts. The chain employs TRBV6-2 or TRBV6-3 and TRBJ1-6, with D possibly TRBD1 on 5 matching bases. From germline, CDR1 is MNHEY and CDR2 SVGEGT. The germline V and J ends were trimmed by 0 bases and 10 bases, with 16 bases remaining between them. The CDR3 covers 16 residues. The CDR3 bases are TGTGCCAGCAGTTACTCGACCGGGGGTAAGGTATCACCCCTCCACTTT. This translates into CASSYSTGGKVSPLHF.

The rearrangement uses TRBV2 and TRBJ2-7; 12 nucleotides match TRBD1. Germline trimming cut 7 bases from V and 3 bases from J; bases unmatched to any gene: 4. The CDR3 runs to 14 residues. CDR1 and CDR2 (germline): SNHLY, FYNNEI. CDR3 coding DNA: TGTGCCAGCAAGGGACAGGGGGCGGTCTACGAGCAGTACTTC. This sequence encodes CASKGQGAVYEQYF.

The chain uses TRBV7-8 and TRBJ1-1; TRBD1 aligns across 9 bases. The CDR3 spans 18 residues. V lost 1 base, J lost 3 bases, and 12 bases stayed unmatched. The germline gives CDR1 SGHVS, CDR2 FQNEAQ. CDR3 nucleotide sequence: TGTGCCAGCAGCTTAGGGGTTCACAGGGGGCTGATGGACACTGAAGCTTTCTTT. Protein sequence: CASSLGVHRGLMDTEAFF.

V and J are TRBV12-3 or TRBV12-4 and TRBJ2-7, with 7 bases aligning to TRBD2. The CDR3 length is 14 residues. J was trimmed by 3 bases and V by 3 bases; bases with no gene match: 5. CDR3 nucleotides: TGTGCCAGCAGTTTCGGGGCGGGGGTCTACGAGCAGTACTTC. It specifies CASSFGAGVYEQYF.

V usage is TRBV20-1 and J usage is TRBJ2-1; TRBD2 agrees at 12 bases. The germline CDR1 and CDR2 sequences are DFQATT and SNEGSKA (reference sequence). V gave up 6 bases and J gave up 9 bases; unmatched junction bases: 3. The CDR3 runs to 12 residues. The CDR3 here is CSAKGLAGEQFF. Written as DNA, the CDR3 is TGCAGTGCGAAGGGACTAGCGGGTGAGCAGTTCTTC.

CDR3 residues: CASSRAGGTYEQYF. For the CDR3, the DNA is TGTGCCAGCAGTAGGGCGGGGGGCACCTACGAGCAGTACTTC. The rearrangement uses TRBV27 and TRBJ2-7, with 8 bases that match TRBD2. CDR3 length: 14 residues. Per the germline V gene, CDR1 is MNHEY and CDR2 is SMNVEV (reference sequence). Trimming cost V 5 bases and J 2 bases; bases outside gene matches: 5.

The CDR3 sequence is CASSRDNQETQYF. CDR3 nucleotide sequence: TGTGCCAGCAGTAGGGACAACCAAGAGACCCAGTACTTC. The chain has TRBV2 and TRBJ2-5; a weak D match, TRBD1 (6 bases). This CDR3 region has 13 residues. Germline V gene lookup returns CDR1 SNHLY and CDR2 FYNNEI. Trimming pared 5 bases from V and 0 bases from J, leaving 7 bases between.

The CDR3: CASSTQGATEAFF. The CDR3, as DNA: TGCGCCAGCAGCACACAGGGGGCCACTGAAGCTTTCTTT. The chain has TRBV5-1 and TRBJ1-1; 9 bases agree with TRBD1. The trim removed 4 bases at V and 4 bases at J, leaving 2 bases unmatched. The germline CDR1 and CDR2 sequences are SGHRS and YFSETQ. The CDR3 has 13 residues.

V usage is TRBV30 and J usage is TRBJ2-4; tentatively, D is TRBD2 (7 bases). The CDR3 has 15 residues. CDR1 GTSNPN and CDR2 SVGIG come from the germline V gene (reference sequence). The ends were cut back, 0 bases at V and 8 bases at J, with 17 bases in the middle. CDR3 in DNA: TGTGCCTGGAGTGTATCTAAACAGGGAGGGGACATTCAGTACTTC. As protein: CAWSVSKQGGDIQYF.

The rearrangement links TRBV27 to TRBJ1-2; no definite D call. The V and J ends lost 0 bases and 0 bases respectively, with 5 bases between them. The germline V gene encodes CDR1 MNHEY and CDR2 SMNVEV (reference sequence). This CDR3 contains 14 residues. CDR3 bases: TGTGCCAGCAGTTTATCCGGGTCTAACTATGGCTACACCTTC. It specifies CASSLSGSNYGYTF.

This chain links TRBV5-6 with TRBJ1-1, with D perhaps TRBD1 (5 bases). The CDR3 covers 14 residues. Germline V gives CDR1 SGHDT, CDR2 YYEEEE. V was cut by 2 bases and J by 0 bases, with 8 bases left in between. The CDR3 loop reads CASSFQGVNTEAFF. CDR3 in DNA: TGTGCCAGCAGCTTCCAGGGCGTGAACACTGAAGCTTTCTTT.

The gene calls are TRBV19 and TRBJ1-5; D is possibly TRBD1 (6 bases). Deletions cut 6 bases from V and 6 bases from J, with 15 bases between. CDR3 length: 14 amino acids. In germline, CDR1 is LNHDA, CDR2 SQIVND (reference sequence). The CDR3 DNA sequence: TGTGCCAGTAGAACCAGGGGCAATTCTCAGCCCCAGCATTTT. Its protein is CASRTRGNSQPQHF. Complete variable domain (other parts from reference TRBV19 and TRBJ1-5): DGGITQSPKYLFRKEGQNVTLSCEQNLNHDAMYWYRQDPGQGLRLIYYSQIVNDFQKGDIAEGYSVSREKKESFPLTVTSAQKNPTAFYLCASRTRGNSQPQHFGDGTRLSIL.

This chain's CDR3 is CASRDSNYGYTF. CDR3 nucleotides: TGTGCCAGCAGGGACAGTAACTATGGCTACACCTTC. The rearrangement uses TRBV2 and TRBJ1-2; maybe TRBD1 (6 bases). V shed 6 bases and J shed 1 base, with 6 bases lying between them. Germline V gene lookup returns CDR1 SNHLY and CDR2 FYNNEI. The CDR3 sequence is 12 residues long.

V usage is TRBV11-2 and J usage is TRBJ2-7; D is uncertain. Germline CDR1 reads SGHAT; CDR2 reads FQNNGV. CDR3 length equals 14 residues. V dropped 3 bases and J dropped 6 bases, with 15 bases sitting between them. As DNA, the CDR3 is TGTGCCAGCAGCTTCGGCCTTATCCTTCGCGAGCAGTACTTC. Protein sequence: CASSFGLILREQYF. The variable domain in full, completed from reference TRBV11-2 and TRBJ2-7, reads EAGVAQSPRYKIIEKRQSVAFWCNPISGHATLYWYQQILGQGPKLLIQFQNNGVVDDSQLPKDRFSAERLKGVDSTLKIQPAKLEDSAVYLCASSFGLILREQYFGPGTRLTVT.

The chain employs TRBV6-5 and TRBJ1-6, with 7 bases identical to TRBD1. Germline loops: CDR1 MNHEY, CDR2 SVGAGI. V shed 2 bases, J shed 10 bases, and the junction held 8 bases outside the gene matches. The CDR3 contains 15 residues. The CDR3 loop is CASSYRQGGNSPLHF. CDR3 nucleotide sequence: TGTGCCAGCAGTTACAGGCAGGGGGGAAACTCACCCCTCCACTTT.

This chain connects TRBV23-1 to TRBJ2-3; possibly TRBD1 for D (6 bases). TRBV23-1 is flagged as an ORF with uncertain function. The CDR3 has 17 amino acids. V was clipped by 1 base and J by 4 bases, with 18 bases between them. CDR3 sequence reads: CASSQYPAGANADTQYF. The CDR3 DNA follows: TGCGCCAGCAGTCAATACCCGGCAGGGGCCAATGCAGATACGCAGTATTTT.

In DNA, the CDR3 is TGTGCCAGCGGTTCCTTATTTGGTACCGGGGAGCTGTTTTTT. As protein: CASGSLFGTGELFF. The chain carries TRBV6-5 and TRBJ2-2, with unresolved D. V was clipped by 8 bases and J by 5 bases, with 15 bases between them. CDR3 length equals 14 residues. Germline loops: CDR1 MNHEY, CDR2 SVGAGI.

The genes are TRBV20-1 and TRBJ1-5, with no clear D. CDR3 size: 14 residues. From germline, CDR1 is DFQATT and CDR2 SNEGSKA (reference sequence). Trimming pared 0 bases from V and 4 bases from J, leaving 10 bases between. CDR3 region: CSARDFRGNQPQHF. Here the CDR3 DNA reads TGCAGTGCTAGAGATTTCCGGGGAAATCAGCCCCAGCATTTT.